Reported below is one T cell receptor (beta chain). What this receptor recognizes is not known. No qualities accompany the bases; no much larger clone lies one base away. This entry belongs to a study of a mutant IDH1 vaccine in newly diagnosed glioma (dated by TCRdb to the early 2020s). At the level of the whole study: In the chemotherapy-containing groups, vaccination started alongside temozolomide cycles, whereas in patients who had radiotherapy alone it started 4-6 weeks after radiotherapy. Six visits were used for peripheral blood collection: V03 (baseline), V05, V07, V10, V12 and V13. The week-35 safety follow-up was designated visit V12, and the week-47 end of study was designated visit V13. Before enrollment, most patients had been given radiochemotherapy with temozolomide as standard therapy, while the rest had received either radiotherapy alone or temozolomide alone. For exploratory analyses, longitudinal TCRB deep sequencing was carried out in about two dozen treated patients wherever samples were available. Of the approximately 29 treated patients, approximately 62% were male and around 40% were female, and a mean age of 40.4 years was recorded.

Per the publication, the time point label means: week 35, safety follow-up. Every vaccine dose consisted of 300 ug of a 20-mer mutant IDH1 peptide in Montanide, administered subcutaneously together with topical imiquimod. Across visits V03 through V10, patients got a total of eight vaccinations, given in weeks 1, 3, 5, 7, 11, 15, 19 and 23. Newly diagnosed WHO grade 3 or 4 IDH1-mutant astrocytomas showing loss of nuclear ATRX were present in the donors. The samples were drawn from NOA16, a multicentre, single-arm, open-label phase I trial in Germany that tested a mutant IDH1 peptide vaccine in humans for the first time. Genomic DNA for TCRB sequencing was extracted from EDTA blood using the DNeasy Blood and Tissue Kit. What the work shows at the level of the full study, not this receptor alone: Selection of PBMC samples for TCRB deep sequencing was based on availability. According to the authors, sample limitations meant that analyses of patient blood samples could not be reproduced. No apparent relationship was observed between pseudoprogression and alterations in the top peripheral T cell clonotypes detected by TCRB sequencing. Vaccine-induced immune responses across multiple MHC alleles were detected in approximately 93% of patients.

Libraries were constructed by the immunoSEQ multiplex PCR assay. Rearranged TCR beta chain sequences were amplified using the hsTCRB Kit according to the manufacturer's protocol. Sequencing of TCRB libraries was carried out on an Illumina MiSeq. From the authors' description of their analysis: The kit vendor's proprietary platform handled demultiplexing, trimming and gene mapping. Entries here come from immuneACCESS through TCRdb and include only in-frame sequences with V and J called. Some clones fail to appear in such tables; in the studies checked, an unresolved V gene covers under half of the shortfall, and the cause of the remainder is unknown. Clonal size and the V and J genes are those of that table, whereas D and trimming came from the DNA. The sample data list around 32,000 clones, and roughly 75% of these were observed just once. The ten largest account for about 3.2% of the sample. The germline V gene specifies SGHDN as CDR1 and FVKESK as CDR2. V and J are truncated by 1 base and 2 bases respectively, leaving an intervening sequence of 11 bases. Counted from cysteine to phenylalanine, this CDR3 has 15 amino acids. Solely the CDR3 DNA is kept, with 45 bases framed from the first base.

Recombination joined TRBV14 with TRBJ1-1, with the D gene uncertain. Sequenced material: PBMCs, taken from a glioma patient whose treatment included an IDH1 peptide vaccine. The receptor comes from a man aged 40-49 years with glioma. Some clones in this sample may be carry-over from other donors' samples. The DNA is as follows: TGTGCCAGCAGCCAAGGAGGGCCAGTAAACACTGAAGCTTTCTTT. Protein translation: CASSQGGPVNTEAFF. When the CDR3 is completed using the reference TRBV14 and TRBJ1-1 genes on either side, the full variable domain is EAGVTQFPSHSVIEKGQTVTLRCDPISGHDNLYWYRRVMGKEIKFLLHFVKESKQDESGMPNNRFLAERTGGTYSTLKVQPAELEDSGVYFCASSQGGPVNTEAFFGQGTRLTVV.